The 12 T cell receptor beta chains reported below all come from one sample, sequenced in a study of control samples from healthy donors and cancer patients. Measured with immunoSEQ multiplex PCR; TCRdb has only the in-frame clones, and not every one. The sample lists 150,000 to 180,000 clones; just under 95% were seen once. Sequencing was carried out using blood. Receptor source: a man aged 35 to 55 in good health.

This chain joins TRBV11-2 and TRBJ1-1; D remains unclear. This CDR3 has 14 residues. Trimming took off 5 bases at V and 2 bases at J, with 12 bases between the two ends. Germline values: CDR1 SGHAT, CDR2 FQNNGV. The CDR3 sequence: CASSQPAANTEAFF. DNA of the CDR3: TGTGCCAGCAGCCAGCCGGCAGCTAACACTGAAGCTTTCTTT.

The chain carries TRBV10-3 and TRBJ2-5; TRBD2 aligns across 10 bases. J gave up 4 bases and V 8 bases, and 10 bases lay outside the gene matches. Germline-derived CDR1 and CDR2 are ENHRY and SYGVKD. CDR3 size: 15 residues. CDR3 nucleotide sequence: TGTGCCATCGGCCGTAGCGGGGGGCGGTCAGAGACCCAGTACTTC. This sequence encodes CAIGRSGGRSETQYF.

The J gene is TRBJ2-2, the V gene TRBV25-1, with D perhaps matching TRBD1 (6 bases). Trimming pared 6 bases from V and 2 bases from J, leaving 10 bases between. This CDR3 has 14 residues. Germline V gene lookup returns CDR1 MGHDK and CDR2 SYGVNS. CDR3 bases: TGTGCCAGCAGCCAGGACAGAAACACCGGGGAGCTGTTTTTT. Protein sequence: CASSQDRNTGELFF.

The chain links TRBV28 to TRBJ1-1, with TRBD1 matching 7 bases. The CDR3 is 13 amino acids. Germline V gene sequence: CDR1 MDHEN, CDR2 SYDVKM. This chain's CDR3 is CAARGAMNTEAFF. As DNA, the CDR3 is TGTGCAGCCAGGGGGGCTATGAACACTGAAGCTTTCTTT.

The table lists this clone with a few counts. The chain uses TRBV5-5 and TRBJ1-5; 7 bases are shared with TRBD1. The V gene end was trimmed by 7 bases and the J gene end by 10 bases; junction bases not matched to a gene: 8. Germline V gene lookup returns CDR1 SGHKS and CDR2 YYEKEE (reference sequence). The CDR3 extends over 12 amino acids. The chain's CDR3 is CASGRGEGPQHF. The CDR3 nucleotides are TGTGCCAGCGGCAGGGGGGAAGGTCCCCAGCATTTT.

This chain connects TRBV28 to TRBJ1-2, with a weak D call TRBD1 (6 bases). CDR3 length: 13 residues. Trimming cost V 3 bases and J 10 bases, with 15 bases left between them. Germline V lookup: CDR1 MDHEN, CDR2 SYDVKM. CDR3 amino acids: CASSFDRRLDYTF. For the CDR3, the DNA is TGTGCCAGCAGTTTCGACAGGCGGCTTGACTACACCTTC.

The V and J genes are TRBV27 and TRBJ1-5, with D unclear. The germline V and J ends were trimmed by 3 bases and 1 base, with 7 bases remaining between them. The CDR3 has 14 residues. In germline, CDR1 is MNHEY, CDR2 SMNVEV (reference sequence). Written as DNA, the CDR3 is TGTGCCAGCAGTTTCTCGGGGAGCAATCAGCCCCAGCATTTT. Protein: CASSFSGSNQPQHF.

This clone was detected only a few times. CDR3 amino acids: CASSFSGAWFSEAFF. CDR3 nucleotide sequence: TGCGCCAGCAGCTTTTCGGGGGCTTGGTTTTCTGAAGCTTTCTTT. The chain couples TRBV5-1 to TRBJ1-1, with a possible D match to TRBD1 (6 bases). CDR3 length equals 15 residues. Trimming shortened V by 2 bases and J by 6 bases, and 17 bases separated the two germline ends. In germline, CDR1 is SGHRS, CDR2 YFSETQ.

J is TRBJ1-3 and V is TRBV3-1 (or the pseudogene TRBV3-2); D is uncertain. Trimming took 0 bases from V and 7 from J, leaving 7 bases between them. Germline-derived CDR1 and CDR2 are LGHDT and YNNKEL (reference sequence). The CDR3 totals 13 residues. This chain's CDR3 is CASSQDNWNTIYF. The CDR3 DNA is TGTGCCAGCAGCCAAGATAACTGGAACACCATATATTTT.

With regard to this clone: Additional DNA sequences in this sample encode the identical CDR3. The J gene is TRBJ1-2, the V gene TRBV12-3 or TRBV12-4, with 10 bases identical to TRBD1. The CDR3 extends over 13 amino acids. The junction had 5 bases not matched to a gene; V was cut back by 5 bases and J by 8 bases. The CDR3 DNA is TGTGCCAGCAGTCGACAGGGGGCTCGGGGCTACACCTTC. Protein sequence: CASSRQGARGYTF.

This clone was counted only a few times. This sequence joins TRBV19 and TRBJ2-1; a possible D gene is TRBD1 (5 bases). Per germline, CDR1 LNHDA and CDR2 SQIVND (reference sequence). Trimming took 5 bases from V and 4 from J, leaving 9 bases between them. There are 13 residues in the CDR3. The CDR3, as DNA: TGTGCCAGTAGTCAGGACAATTACAATGAGCAGTTCTTC. Protein sequence: CASSQDNYNEQFF.

This chain uses TRBV14 with TRBJ2-5, with D perhaps being TRBD1 or TRBD2 (6 bases each). V lost 8 bases, J lost 5 bases, and 12 bases lay in between. Germline V lookup: CDR1 SGHDN, CDR2 FVKESK. This CDR3 spans 12 amino acids. CDR3 coding DNA: TGTGCCAGCGGGGGCGGGGCCGAGACCCAGTACTTC. This encodes CASGGGAETQYF. The complete variable domain, with remaining parts taken from reference TRBV14 and TRBJ2-5, reads EAGVTQFPSHSVIEKGQTVTLRCDPISGHDNLYWYRRVMGKEIKFLLHFVKESKQDESGMPNNRFLAERTGGTYSTLKVQPAELEDSGVYFCASGGGAETQYFGPGTRLLVL.